This entry is about one T cell receptor beta chain. Its antigen is not known. The germline gene is not matched at one end of the junction; a read error may be the cause. The sample originates from a study of post-analysis software for immune sequencing data. Notes on the study in general: With TRBV5-6, TRBV5-1 and TRBV20-1 included, about five TRBV segments were more frequent in patients than in controls.

Germline V gene data show CDR1 as MNHEY and CDR2 as SVGEGT. The CDR3 is 17 amino acids. Libraries were made from TCR beta cDNA, and they carried unique molecular identifiers. TCRdb re-called the PCR reads with MiXCR, one entry per CDR3 protein. Seen here are some 190,000 distinct CDR3 sequences, 29% observed once, and the top ten hold about 3.4%. This TCR was sampled from a girl between 2 and 17 years old with multiple sclerosis. The V and J genes are TRBV6-2 or TRBV6-3 and TRBJ2-5; TRBD1 matches at 7 bases. Sequenced material: blood. The chain's CDR3 is CVSSRLRDRHNQETQYF. Written as DNA, the CDR3 is TGTGTCAGCAGCCGCCTCCGGGACAGACACAACCAAGAGACCCAGTACTTC.